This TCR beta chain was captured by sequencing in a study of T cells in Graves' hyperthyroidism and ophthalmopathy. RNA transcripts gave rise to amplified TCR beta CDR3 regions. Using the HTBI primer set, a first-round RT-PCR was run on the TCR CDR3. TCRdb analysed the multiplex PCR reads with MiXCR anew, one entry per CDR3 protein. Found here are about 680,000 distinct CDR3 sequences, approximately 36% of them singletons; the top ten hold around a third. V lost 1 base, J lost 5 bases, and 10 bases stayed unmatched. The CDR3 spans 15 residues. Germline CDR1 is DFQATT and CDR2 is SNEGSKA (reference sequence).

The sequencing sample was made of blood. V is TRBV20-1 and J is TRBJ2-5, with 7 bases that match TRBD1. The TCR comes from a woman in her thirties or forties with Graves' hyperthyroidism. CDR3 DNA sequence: TGCAGTGCTAGAGGGGACAGAGGAGATTATGAGACCCAGTACTTC. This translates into CSARGDRGDYETQYF.